Sequencing of this T cell receptor (beta chain) was carried out in a study of T cells in Graves' hyperthyroidism and ophthalmopathy. Points from the study as a whole: Using 13 V-J features, a model discriminated ophthalmopathy from stable hyperthyroidism. Blood also carried most thyroid clonotypes expanded above 0.001.

As concerns this clonotype: Its antigen is as yet unknown.

Uncontrolled infection, other autoimmune disease, pregnancy or lactation disqualified patients from enrolment. Diagnostic assessment was based on clinical symptoms, serum thyroxine and TRAb, thyroid ultrasound and orbital computed tomography. The CDR3 consists of 15 residues. Germline assignment: CDR1 SQVTM and CDR2 ANQGSEA. The V segment lost 8 bases and the J segment 5 bases; nucleotides outside the gene matches: 14. TCR beta CDR3 regions were amplified from RNA transcripts. A first-round RT-PCR of the TCR CDR3 used the HTBI primer set. TCRdb redid the calling of the multiplex PCR reads with MiXCR, one entry per CDR3 protein. The table records fewer than 650,000 distinct CDR3 sequences, 46% of them present only once.

The V and J genes are TRBV29-1 and TRBJ2-5; 10 bases agree with TRBD2. This receptor was identified in an adult woman with Graves' disease, either hyperthyroidism or ophthalmopathy (not recorded which). The specimen sequenced was peripheral blood or thyroid tissue (not recorded which). CDR3 bases: TGCAGCTCCCTCCCCTCTAGCGGGAGCGGGGAGACCCAGTACTTC. This codes for CSSLPSSGSGETQYF.